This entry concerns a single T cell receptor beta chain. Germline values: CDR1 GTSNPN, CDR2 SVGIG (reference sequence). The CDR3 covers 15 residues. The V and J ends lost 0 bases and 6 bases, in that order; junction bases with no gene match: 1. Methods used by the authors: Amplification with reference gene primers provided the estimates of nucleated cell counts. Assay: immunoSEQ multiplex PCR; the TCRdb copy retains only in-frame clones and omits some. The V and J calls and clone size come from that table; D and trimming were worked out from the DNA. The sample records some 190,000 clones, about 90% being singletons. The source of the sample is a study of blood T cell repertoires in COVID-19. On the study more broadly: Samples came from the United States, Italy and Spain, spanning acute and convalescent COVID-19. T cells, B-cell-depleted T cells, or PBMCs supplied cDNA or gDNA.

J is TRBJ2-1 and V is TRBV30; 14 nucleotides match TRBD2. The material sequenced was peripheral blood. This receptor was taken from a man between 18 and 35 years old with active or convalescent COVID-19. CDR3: CAWSVGLAGVNEQFF. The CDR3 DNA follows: TGTGCCTGGAGTGTGGGACTAGCGGGAGTCAATGAGCAGTTCTTC.